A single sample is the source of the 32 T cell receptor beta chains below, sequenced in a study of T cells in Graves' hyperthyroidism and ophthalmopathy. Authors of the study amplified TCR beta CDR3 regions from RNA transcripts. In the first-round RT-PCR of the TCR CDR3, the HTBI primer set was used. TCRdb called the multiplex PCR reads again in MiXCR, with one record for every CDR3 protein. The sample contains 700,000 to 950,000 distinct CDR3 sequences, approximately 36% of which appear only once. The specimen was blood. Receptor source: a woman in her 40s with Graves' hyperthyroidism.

Here the CDR3 reads CASSERGREGMVLNQGEQFF. CDR3 DNA sequence: TGTGCCAGCAGTGAGAGGGGTCGGGAAGGGATGGTTTTGAATCAAGGGGAGCAGTTCTTC. V usage is TRBV2 and J usage is TRBJ2-7; D is possibly TRBD1 or TRBD2 (5 bases each). The J call may be incorrect, as the DNA end agrees better with TRBJ2-1. In germline, CDR1 is SNHLY, CDR2 FYNNEI. The CDR3 has 20 residues.

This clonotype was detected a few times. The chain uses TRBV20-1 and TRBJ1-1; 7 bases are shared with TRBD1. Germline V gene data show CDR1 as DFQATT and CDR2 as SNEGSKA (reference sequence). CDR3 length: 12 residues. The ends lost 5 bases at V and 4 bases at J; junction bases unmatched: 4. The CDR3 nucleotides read TGCAGTGCTCGGGACAGCAGCACTGAAGCTTTCTTT. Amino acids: CSARDSSTEAFF.

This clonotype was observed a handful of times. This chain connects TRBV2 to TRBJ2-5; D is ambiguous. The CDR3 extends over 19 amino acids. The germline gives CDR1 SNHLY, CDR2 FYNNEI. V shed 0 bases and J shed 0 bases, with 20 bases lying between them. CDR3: CASSEAWAVGRLNQETQYF. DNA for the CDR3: TGTGCCAGCAGTGAAGCGTGGGCGGTCGGACGGCTTAACCAAGAGACCCAGTACTTC.

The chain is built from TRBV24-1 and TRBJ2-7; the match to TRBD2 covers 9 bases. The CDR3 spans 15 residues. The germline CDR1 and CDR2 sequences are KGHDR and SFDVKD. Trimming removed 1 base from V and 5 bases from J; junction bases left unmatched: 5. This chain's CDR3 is CATSDFSGSSDEQYF. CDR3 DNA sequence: TGTGCCACCAGTGATTTTAGCGGGAGTAGCGACGAGCAGTACTTC.

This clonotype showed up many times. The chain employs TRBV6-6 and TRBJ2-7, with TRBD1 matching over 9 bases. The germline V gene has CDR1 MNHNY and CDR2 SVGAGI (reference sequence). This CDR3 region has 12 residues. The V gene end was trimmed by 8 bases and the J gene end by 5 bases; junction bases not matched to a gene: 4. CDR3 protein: CASFGDRDEQYF. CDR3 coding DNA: TGTGCCAGCTTCGGGGACAGGGACGAGCAGTACTTC.

CDR3 nucleotide sequence: TGTGCCAGCAGTCCCGAGACAGACACCGGGGAGCTGTTTTTT. Protein sequence: CASSPETDTGELFF. The chain carries TRBV12-3 or TRBV12-4 and TRBJ2-2, with D perhaps TRBD1 (5 bases). The V end lost 5 bases, the J end lost 3 bases, and 10 bases lay between the germline ends. This CDR3 comprises 14 residues.

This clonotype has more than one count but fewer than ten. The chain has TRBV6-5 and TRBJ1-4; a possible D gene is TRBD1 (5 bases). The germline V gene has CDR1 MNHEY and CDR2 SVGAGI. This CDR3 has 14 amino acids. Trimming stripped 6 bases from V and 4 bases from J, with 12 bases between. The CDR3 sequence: CASSPTDSNEKLFF. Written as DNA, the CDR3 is TGTGCCAGCAGCCCTACCGACAGTAATGAAAAACTGTTTTTT.

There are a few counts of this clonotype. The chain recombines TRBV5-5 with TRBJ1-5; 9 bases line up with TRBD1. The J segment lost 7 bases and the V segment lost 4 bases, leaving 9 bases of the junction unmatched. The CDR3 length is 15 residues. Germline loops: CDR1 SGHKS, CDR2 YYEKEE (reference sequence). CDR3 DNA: TGTGCCAGCAGCCAGGGACAGGGCGACTCCCAGCCCCAGCATTTT. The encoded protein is CASSQGQGDSQPQHF. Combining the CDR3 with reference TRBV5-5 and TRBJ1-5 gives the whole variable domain DAGVTQSPTHLIKTRGQQVTLRCSPISGHKSVSWYQQVLGQGPQFIFQYYEKEERGRGNFPDRFSARQFPNYSSELNVNALLLGDSALYLCASSQGQGDSQPQHFGDGTRLSIL.

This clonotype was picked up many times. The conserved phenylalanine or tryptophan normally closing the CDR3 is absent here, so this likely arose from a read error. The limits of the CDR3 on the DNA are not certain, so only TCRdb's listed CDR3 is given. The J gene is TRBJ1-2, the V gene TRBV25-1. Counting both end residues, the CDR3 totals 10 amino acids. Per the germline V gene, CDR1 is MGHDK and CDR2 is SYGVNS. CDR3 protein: CASSTLTGEG.

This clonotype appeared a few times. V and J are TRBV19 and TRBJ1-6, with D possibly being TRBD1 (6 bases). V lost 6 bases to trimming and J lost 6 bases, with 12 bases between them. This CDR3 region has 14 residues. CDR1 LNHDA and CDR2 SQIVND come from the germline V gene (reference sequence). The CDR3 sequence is CASSRQELNSPLHF. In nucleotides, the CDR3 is TGTGCCAGTAGCAGACAGGAACTTAATTCACCCCTCCACTTT.

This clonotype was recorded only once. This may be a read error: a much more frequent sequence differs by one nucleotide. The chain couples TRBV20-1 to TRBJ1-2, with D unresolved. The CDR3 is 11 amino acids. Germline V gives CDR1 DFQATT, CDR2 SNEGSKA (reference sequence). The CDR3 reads CSAGDNYGYTF. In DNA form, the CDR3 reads TGCAGTGCTGGAGATAACTATGGCTACACCTTC.

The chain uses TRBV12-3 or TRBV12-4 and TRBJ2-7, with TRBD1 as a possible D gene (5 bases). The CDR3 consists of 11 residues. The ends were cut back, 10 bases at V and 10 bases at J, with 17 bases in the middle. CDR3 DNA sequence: TGTGCCACAGCCCGGGCGACAGAACAGTACTTC. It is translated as CATARATEQYF.

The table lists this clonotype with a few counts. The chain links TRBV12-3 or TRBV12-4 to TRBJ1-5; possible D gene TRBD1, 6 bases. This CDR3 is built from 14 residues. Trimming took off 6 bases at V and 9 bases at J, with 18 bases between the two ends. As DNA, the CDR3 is TGTGCCAGCAGGGATACAGGGTTGGGGCGGCCCCAGCATTTT. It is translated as CASRDTGLGRPQHF.

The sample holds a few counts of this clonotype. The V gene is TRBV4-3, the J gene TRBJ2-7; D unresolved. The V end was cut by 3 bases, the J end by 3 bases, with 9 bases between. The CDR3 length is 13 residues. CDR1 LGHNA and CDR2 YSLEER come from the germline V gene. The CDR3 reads CASSHAGNYEQYF. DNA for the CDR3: TGCGCCAGCAGCCACGCTGGAAACTACGAGCAGTACTTC.

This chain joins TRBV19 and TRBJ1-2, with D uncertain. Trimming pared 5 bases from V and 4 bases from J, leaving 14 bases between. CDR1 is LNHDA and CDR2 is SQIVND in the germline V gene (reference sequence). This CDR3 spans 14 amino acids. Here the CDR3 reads CASSLQGPVYGYTF. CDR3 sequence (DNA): TGTGCCAGTAGTCTCCAAGGGCCCGTCTATGGCTACACCTTC.

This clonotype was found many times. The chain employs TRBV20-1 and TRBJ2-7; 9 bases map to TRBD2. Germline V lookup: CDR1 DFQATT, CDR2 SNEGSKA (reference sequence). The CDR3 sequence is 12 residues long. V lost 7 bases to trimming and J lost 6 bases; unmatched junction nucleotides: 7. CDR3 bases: TGCAGTGAGGCGGGGGGGTTCGGCGAGCAGTACTTC. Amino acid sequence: CSEAGGFGEQYF.

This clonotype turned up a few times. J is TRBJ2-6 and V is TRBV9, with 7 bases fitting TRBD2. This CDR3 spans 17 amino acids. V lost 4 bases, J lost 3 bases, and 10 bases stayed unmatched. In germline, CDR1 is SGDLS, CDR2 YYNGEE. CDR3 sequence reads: CASSPLGGFFGANVLTF. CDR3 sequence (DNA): TGTGCCAGCAGCCCCCTCGGGGGGTTCTTTGGGGCCAACGTCCTGACTTTC.

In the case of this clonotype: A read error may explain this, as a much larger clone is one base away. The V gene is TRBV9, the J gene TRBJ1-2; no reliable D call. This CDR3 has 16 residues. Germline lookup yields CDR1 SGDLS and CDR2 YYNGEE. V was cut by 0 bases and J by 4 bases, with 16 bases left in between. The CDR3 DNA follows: TGTGCCAGCAGCGTAGGACTGGGCTCCACAGTCTATGGCTACACCTTC. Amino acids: CASSVGLGSTVYGYTF.

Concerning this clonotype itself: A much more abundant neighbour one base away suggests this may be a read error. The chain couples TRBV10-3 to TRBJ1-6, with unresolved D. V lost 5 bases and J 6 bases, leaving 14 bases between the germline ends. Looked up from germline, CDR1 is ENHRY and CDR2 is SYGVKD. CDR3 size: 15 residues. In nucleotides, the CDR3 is TGTGCCATCAGTTACTCGATGGCAGCTAATTCACCCCTCCACTTT. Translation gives CAISYSMAANSPLHF.

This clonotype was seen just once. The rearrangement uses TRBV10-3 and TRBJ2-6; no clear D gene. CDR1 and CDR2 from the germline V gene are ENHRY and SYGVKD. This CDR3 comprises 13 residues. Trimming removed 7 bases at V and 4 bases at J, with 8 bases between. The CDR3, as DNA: TGTGCCATCACGGCCGGGGGGGCCAACGTCCTGACTTTC. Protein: CAITAGGANVLTF.

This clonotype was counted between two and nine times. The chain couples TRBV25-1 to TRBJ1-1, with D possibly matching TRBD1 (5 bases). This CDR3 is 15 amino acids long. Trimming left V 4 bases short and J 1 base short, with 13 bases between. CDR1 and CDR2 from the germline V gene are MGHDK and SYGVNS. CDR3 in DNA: TGTGCCAGCAGTGGTCCGGGACGCAGGAACACTGAAGCTTTCTTT. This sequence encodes CASSGPGRRNTEAFF.

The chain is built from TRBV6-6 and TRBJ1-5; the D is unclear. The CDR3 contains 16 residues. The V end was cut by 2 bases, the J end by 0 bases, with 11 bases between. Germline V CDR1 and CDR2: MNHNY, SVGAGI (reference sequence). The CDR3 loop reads CASSYASGYSNQPQHF. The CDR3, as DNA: TGTGCCAGCAGTTACGCCTCAGGATATAGCAATCAGCCCCAGCATTTT.

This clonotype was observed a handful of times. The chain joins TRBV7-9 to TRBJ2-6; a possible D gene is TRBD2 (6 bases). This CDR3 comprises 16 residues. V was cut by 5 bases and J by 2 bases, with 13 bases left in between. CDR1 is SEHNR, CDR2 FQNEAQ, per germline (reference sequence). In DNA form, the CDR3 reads TGTGCCAGCAGCCCCAGCGGACTAACTGGGGCCAACGTCCTGACTTTC. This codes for CASSPSGLTGANVLTF.

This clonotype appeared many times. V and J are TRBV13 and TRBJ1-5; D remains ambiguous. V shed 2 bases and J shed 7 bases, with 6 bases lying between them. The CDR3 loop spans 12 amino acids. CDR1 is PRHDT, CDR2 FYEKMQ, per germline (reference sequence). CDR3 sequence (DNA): TGTGCCAGCAGCTTATCCGGCCAGCCCCAGCATTTT. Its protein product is CASSLSGQPQHF.

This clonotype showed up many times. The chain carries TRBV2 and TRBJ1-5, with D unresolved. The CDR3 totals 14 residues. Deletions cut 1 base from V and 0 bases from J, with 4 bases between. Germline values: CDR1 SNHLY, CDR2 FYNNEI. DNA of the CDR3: TGTGCCAGCAGTGAAGACAGTAGCAATCAGCCCCAGCATTTT. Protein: CASSEDSSNQPQHF.

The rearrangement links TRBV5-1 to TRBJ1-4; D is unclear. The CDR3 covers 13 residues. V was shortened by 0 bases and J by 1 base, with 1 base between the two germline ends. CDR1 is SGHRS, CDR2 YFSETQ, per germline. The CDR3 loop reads CASSLETNEKLFF. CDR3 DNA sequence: TGCGCCAGCAGCTTGGAAACTAATGAAAAACTGTTTTTT.

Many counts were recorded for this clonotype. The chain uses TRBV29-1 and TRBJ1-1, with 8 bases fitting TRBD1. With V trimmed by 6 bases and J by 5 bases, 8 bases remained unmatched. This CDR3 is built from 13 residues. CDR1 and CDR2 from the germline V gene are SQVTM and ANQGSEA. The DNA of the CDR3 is TGCAGCGTCGAAAACAGGGGGTCGACTGAAGCTTTCTTT. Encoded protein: CSVENRGSTEAFF.

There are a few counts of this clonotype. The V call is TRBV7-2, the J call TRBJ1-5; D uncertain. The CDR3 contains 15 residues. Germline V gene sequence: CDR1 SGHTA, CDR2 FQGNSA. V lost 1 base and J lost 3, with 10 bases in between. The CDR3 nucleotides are TGTGCCAGCAGCTTAGGTCGGGCGGTCAATCAGCCCCAGCATTTT. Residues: CASSLGRAVNQPQHF.

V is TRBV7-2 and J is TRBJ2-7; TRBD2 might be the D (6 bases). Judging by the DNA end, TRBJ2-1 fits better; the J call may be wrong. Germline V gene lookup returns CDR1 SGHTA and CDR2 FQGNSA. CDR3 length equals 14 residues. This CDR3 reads CASSLGGGAGEQFF. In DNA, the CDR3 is TGTGCCAGCAGCTTAGGAGGCGGGGCAGGTGAGCAGTTCTTC.

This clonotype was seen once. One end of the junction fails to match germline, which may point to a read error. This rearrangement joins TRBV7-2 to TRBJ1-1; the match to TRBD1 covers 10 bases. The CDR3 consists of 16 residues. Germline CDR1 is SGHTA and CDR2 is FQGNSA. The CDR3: CASSQGQGLFGTEAFF. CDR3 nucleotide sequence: TGCGCCAGCAGCCAGGGACAGGGGCTCTTCGGCACTGAAGCTTTCTTT.

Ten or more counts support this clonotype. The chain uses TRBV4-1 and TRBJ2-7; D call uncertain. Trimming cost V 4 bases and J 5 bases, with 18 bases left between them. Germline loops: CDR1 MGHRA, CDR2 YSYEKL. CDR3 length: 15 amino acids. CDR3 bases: TGCGCCAGCAGCCCCGAACGTCCTCACCGGAACGAGCAGTACTTC. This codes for CASSPERPHRNEQYF.

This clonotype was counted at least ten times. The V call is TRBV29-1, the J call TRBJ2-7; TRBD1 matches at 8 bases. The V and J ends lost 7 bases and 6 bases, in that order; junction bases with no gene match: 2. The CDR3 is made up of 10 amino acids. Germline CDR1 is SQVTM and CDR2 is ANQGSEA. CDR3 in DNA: TGCAGCGCAGGGGGCGTCGAGCAGTACTTC. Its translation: CSAGGVEQYF.